The rows below give T cell receptor beta chains drawn from one sample of a study of T cell responses to AZD1222 COVID-19 vaccine. This table comes from immunoSEQ multiplex PCR, and its TCRdb copy is limited to in-frame clones, with some not included. The repertoire has 100,000 or so clones, roughly nine tenths of them found once; the top ten carry more than 40%. The sequencing here drew on peripheral blood, taken 28 days after the second AZD1222 dose. All receptors come from an adult who received the AZD1222 COVID-19 vaccine. Each CDR3 is given with its conserved first and last residue. D genes are given only for firm matches.

>.|TRBV3-1/TRBV3-2
CASSQGPGSSYNEQFF
>TRBD1|TRBV18
CASSSTGRDGSIYF
>.|TRBV6-6
CASSYGGELFF
>TRBD2|TRBV28
CASTGREFNEQFF
>.|TRBV19
CASSPYSPGAGGELFF
>.|TRBV18
CASSPPIGAAPNYGYTF
>.|TRBV5-1
CASSWRGENEDEQFF
>TRBD1|TRBV7-2
CASSLARTGSYNEQFF
>.|TRBV4-3
CASSQDLTGTGETQYF
>TRBD2|TRBV28
CASSLLGGRSTDTQYF
>.|TRBV29-1
CSVGDGSGELFF
>TRBD1|TRBV28
CASRRTGRYTEAFF
>.|TRBV3-1/TRBV3-2
CASSQSGPLVLGEQYF
>TRBD1|TRBV11-2
CASSSGQGYYGYTF
>.|TRBV9
CASSVKQAAWNEQFF
>TRBD1|TRBV5-1
CASSWGQGNTDTQYF
>.|TRBV5-1
CASSRRGARAEETQYF
>.|TRBV14
CASSQEDAVDSPSTDTQYF
>.|TRBV7-6
CASSQGPRSFNYGYTF
>.|TRBV19
CASSRGGTDTQYF
>TRBD2|TRBV18
CASSLLAASYEQYF
>.|TRBV14
CASSQVGGHTEAFF
>.|TRBV19
CASSIGTAFQETQYF
>.|TRBV27
CASSLLMGLGGYTF
>TRBD2|TRBV7-3
CASSLTGTSGTNEQFF
>.|TRBV7-8
CASSAGAGGMYEQYF
>.|TRBV7-2
CASSSLLFSSYEQYF
>TRBD1|TRBV29-1
CSVVDRGPKDTQYF
>.|TRBV9
CASSVGTPGEQYF
>TRBD1|TRBV10-2
CASSEGGQGRNTIYF
>TRBD2|TRBV5-4
CASSLTSGRGTDTQYF
>.|TRBV2
CASSEAEASGYTF
>.|TRBV2
CASSELAGDSGYEQYF
>TRBD1|TRBV19
CASSFGTVVSDTEAFF
>.|TRBV20-1
CSARAPYEQYF
>TRBD1|TRBV5-1
CASRPPGQENYNEQFF
>.|TRBV18
CASSLQLGVEETQYF
>.|TRBV27
CASSPQRGTNTEAFF
>.|TRBV6-5
CASWIQDFNQPQHF
>TRBD2|TRBV11-1
CASSGGIAGEQFF
>.|TRBV19
CASSIVEGGEQYF
>.|TRBV9
CASSVGQGYYEQYF
>TRBD1|TRBV19
CASSILQGGNYGYTF
>TRBD2|TRBV5-1
CASSQHRLAGGQETQYF
>.|TRBV12-3/TRBV12-4
CASSLGAGPQHF
>.|TRBV6-5
CASRLLGSSYEQYF
>.|TRBV11-2
CASSSTARGTGELFF
>TRBD1|TRBV3-1/TRBV3-2
CASSQVAGGNTEAFF